The source of this T cell receptor beta chain is a study of T cell responses to AZD1222 COVID-19 vaccine. Findings and limits, study-wide: Seropositive status at baseline applied to only six AZD1222 recipients. With two AZD1222 doses given, Spike-specific TCR breadth and depth both rose.

Data came from immunoSEQ multiplex PCR; TCRdb stores just in-frame clones and leaves some out. The data show roughly 97,000 clones, 80% to 90% seen once. A remark on this clone: Its antigen is currently unknown.

Germline CDR1 MDHEN, CDR2 SYDVKM. V shed 3 bases and J shed 7 bases, with 12 bases lying between them. The CDR3 runs to 13 residues. The receptor was isolated from an adult in good health. Sample: peripheral blood, taken on day 0 of AZD1222 vaccination. The rearrangement links TRBV28 to TRBJ1-2; the D gene is possibly TRBD1 (5 bases). DNA for the CDR3: TGTGCCAGCAGTTTGGAGGGTAGGGGTGGCTACACCTTC. Translation gives CASSLEGRGGYTF.